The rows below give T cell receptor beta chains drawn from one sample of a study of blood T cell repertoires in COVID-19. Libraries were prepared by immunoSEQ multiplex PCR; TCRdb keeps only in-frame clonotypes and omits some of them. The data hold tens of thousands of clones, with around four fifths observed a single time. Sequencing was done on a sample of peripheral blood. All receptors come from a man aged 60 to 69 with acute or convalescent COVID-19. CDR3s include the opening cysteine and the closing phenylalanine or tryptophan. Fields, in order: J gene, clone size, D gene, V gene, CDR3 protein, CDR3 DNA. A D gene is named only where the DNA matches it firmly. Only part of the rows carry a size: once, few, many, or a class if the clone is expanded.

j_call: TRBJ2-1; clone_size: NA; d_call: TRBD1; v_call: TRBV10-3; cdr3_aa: CAISESTGDFYNEQFF; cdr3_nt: TGTGCCATCAGTGAGTCGACAGGGGATTTTTACAATGAGCAGTTCTTC
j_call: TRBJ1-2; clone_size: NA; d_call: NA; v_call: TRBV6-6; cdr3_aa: CASSYGQSYGYTF; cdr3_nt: TGTGCCAGCAGTTACGGGCAGTCCTATGGCTACACCTTC
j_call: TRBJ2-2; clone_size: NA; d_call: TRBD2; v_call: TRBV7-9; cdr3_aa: CASSPKFRLAGAWGGELFF; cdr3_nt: TGTGCCAGCAGCCCTAAGTTCCGACTAGCGGGGGCTTGGGGCGGGGAGCTGTTTTTT
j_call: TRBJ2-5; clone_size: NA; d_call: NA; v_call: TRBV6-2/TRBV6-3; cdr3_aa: CASSPFNRRGGGETQYF; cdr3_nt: TGTGCCAGCAGCCCATTTAATAGACGGGGAGGTGGAGAGACCCAGTACTTC
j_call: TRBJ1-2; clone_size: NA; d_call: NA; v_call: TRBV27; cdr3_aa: CASSLSGGEDYGYTF; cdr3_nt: TGTGCCAGCAGTTTATCTGGAGGGGAGGACTATGGCTACACCTTC
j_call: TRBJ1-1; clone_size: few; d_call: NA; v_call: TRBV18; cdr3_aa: CASSPRQGRDTEAFF; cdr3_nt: TGTGCCAGCTCACCACGGCAGGGAAGGGACACTGAAGCTTTCTTT
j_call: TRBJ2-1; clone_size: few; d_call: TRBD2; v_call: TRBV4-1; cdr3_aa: CASSQVQLAGDNEQFF; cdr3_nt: TGCGCCAGCAGCCAAGTTCAACTAGCGGGAGACAATGAGCAGTTCTTC
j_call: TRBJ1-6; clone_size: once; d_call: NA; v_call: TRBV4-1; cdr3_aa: CASSQDEQGGNSPLHF; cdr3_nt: TGCGCCAGCAGCCAAGACGAACAGGGTGGTAATTCACCCCTCCACTTT
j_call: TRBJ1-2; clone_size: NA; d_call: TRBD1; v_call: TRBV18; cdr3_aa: CASSPGQTSYGYTF; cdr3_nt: TGTGCCAGCTCACCGGGACAGACCTCCTATGGCTACACCTTC
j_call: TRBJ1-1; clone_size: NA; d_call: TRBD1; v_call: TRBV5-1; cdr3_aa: CASSPDRVSTEAFF; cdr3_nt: TGCGCCAGCAGCCCTGACAGGGTGAGCACTGAAGCTTTCTTT
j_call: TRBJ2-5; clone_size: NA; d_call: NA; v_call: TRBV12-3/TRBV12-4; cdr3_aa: CASSLARETQYF; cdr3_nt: TGTGCCAGCAGTTTAGCCCGAGAGACCCAGTACTTC
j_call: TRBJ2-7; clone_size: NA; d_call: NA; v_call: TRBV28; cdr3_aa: CAAAGSHYEQYF; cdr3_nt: TGTGCCGCCGCGGGCTCCCACTACGAGCAGTACTTC
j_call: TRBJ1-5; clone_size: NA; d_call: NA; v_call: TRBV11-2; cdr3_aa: CASSLNTGGDQPQHF; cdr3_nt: TGTGCCAGCAGCTTAAATACGGGGGGCGATCAGCCCCAGCATTTT
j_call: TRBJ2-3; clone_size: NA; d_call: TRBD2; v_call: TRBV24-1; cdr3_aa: CATSGASGISTDTQYF; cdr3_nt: TGTGCCACCAGTGGGGCTAGCGGTATAAGCACAGATACGCAGTATTTT
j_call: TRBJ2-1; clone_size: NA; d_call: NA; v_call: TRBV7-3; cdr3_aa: CASSPSRSSYNEQFF; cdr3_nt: TGTGCCAGCAGCCCCAGCCGGAGCTCCTACAATGAGCAGTTCTTC
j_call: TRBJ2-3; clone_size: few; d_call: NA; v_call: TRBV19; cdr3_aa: CASSFSPAGSGDTQYF; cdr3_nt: TGTGCCAGTAGTTTCAGTCCGGCGGGGTCCGGAGATACGCAGTATTTT
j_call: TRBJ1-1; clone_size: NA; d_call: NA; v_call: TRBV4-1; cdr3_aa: CASSQTSEEDTEAFF; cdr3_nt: TGCGCCAGCAGCCAAACGTCGGAGGAGGACACTGAAGCTTTCTTT
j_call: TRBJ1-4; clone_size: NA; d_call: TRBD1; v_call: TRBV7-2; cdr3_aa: CASSLAHRTGIHNEKLFF; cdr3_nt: TGTGCCAGCAGCTTAGCGCACCGGACAGGGATTCATAATGAAAAACTGTTTTTT
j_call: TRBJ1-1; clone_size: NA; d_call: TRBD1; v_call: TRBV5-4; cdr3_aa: CASSQGQWNTEAFF; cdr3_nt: TGTGCCAGCAGTCAGGGACAGTGGAACACTGAAGCTTTCTTT
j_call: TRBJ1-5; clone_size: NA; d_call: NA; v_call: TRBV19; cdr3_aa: CASSAPRTGYTQPQHF; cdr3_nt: TGTGCCAGTAGTGCCCCACGTACAGGGTATACCCAGCCCCAGCATTTT
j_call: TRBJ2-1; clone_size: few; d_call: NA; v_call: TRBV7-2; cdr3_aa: CASTKTGTAYNYEQFF; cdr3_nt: TGTGCCAGCACTAAAACCGGGACTGCGTATAACTATGAGCAGTTCTTC
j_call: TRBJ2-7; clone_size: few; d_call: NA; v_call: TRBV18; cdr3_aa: CASSPQNREGYEQYF; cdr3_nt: TGTGCCAGCTCACCACAGAACAGGGAGGGATACGAGCAGTACTTC
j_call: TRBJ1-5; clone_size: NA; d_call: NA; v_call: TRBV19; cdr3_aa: CASSIDRDTNQPQHF; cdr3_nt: TGTGCCAGTAGTATAGACCGGGACACCAATCAGCCCCAGCATTTT
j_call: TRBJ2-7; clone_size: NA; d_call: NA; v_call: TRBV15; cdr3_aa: CATSRGSSYEQYF; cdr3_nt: TGTGCCACCAGCAGAGGGAGCTCCTACGAGCAGTACTTC
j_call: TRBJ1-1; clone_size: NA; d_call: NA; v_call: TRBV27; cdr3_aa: CASTPNMNTEAFF; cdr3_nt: TGTGCCAGCACCCCGAACATGAACACTGAAGCTTTCTTT